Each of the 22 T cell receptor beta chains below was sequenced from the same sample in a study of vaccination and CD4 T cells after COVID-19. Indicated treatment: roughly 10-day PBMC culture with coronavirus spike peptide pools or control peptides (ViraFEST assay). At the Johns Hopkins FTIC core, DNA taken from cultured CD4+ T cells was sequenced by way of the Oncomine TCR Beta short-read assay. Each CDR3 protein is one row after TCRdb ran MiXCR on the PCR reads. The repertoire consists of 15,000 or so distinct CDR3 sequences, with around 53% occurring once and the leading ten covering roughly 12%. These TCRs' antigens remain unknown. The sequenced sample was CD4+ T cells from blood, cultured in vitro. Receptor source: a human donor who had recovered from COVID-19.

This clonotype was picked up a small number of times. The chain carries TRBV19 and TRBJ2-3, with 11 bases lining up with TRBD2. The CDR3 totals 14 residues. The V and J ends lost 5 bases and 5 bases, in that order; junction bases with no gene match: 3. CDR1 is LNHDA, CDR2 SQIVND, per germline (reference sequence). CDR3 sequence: CASSSGLAEDTQYF. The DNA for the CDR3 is TGTGCCAGTAGTTCGGGACTAGCGGAAGATACGCAGTATTTT.

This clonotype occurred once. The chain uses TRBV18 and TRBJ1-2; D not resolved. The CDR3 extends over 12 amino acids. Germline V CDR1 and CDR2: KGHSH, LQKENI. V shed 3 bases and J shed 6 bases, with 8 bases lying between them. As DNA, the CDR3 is TGTGCCAGCTCACCCGAAGGGAATGGCTACACCTTC. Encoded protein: CASSPEGNGYTF.

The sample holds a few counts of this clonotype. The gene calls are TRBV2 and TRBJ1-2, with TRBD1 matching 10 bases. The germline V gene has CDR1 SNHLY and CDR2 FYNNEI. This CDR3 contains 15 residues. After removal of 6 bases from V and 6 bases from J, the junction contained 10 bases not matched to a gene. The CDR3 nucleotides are TGTGCCAGCAGAGCCTCGGGGACAGGGGCGAATGGCTACACCTTC. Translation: CASRASGTGANGYTF.

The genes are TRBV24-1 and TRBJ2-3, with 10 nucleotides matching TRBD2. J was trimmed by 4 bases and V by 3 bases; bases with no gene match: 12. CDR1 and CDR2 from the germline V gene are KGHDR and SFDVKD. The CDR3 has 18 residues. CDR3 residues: CATSDARTGTSVADTQYF. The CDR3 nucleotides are TGTGCCACCAGTGATGCTCGAACAGGGACTAGCGTAGCAGATACGCAGTATTTT.

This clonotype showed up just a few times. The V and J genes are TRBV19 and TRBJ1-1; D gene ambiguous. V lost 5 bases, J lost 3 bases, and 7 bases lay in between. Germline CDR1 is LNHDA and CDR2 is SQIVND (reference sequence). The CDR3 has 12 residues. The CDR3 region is CASSLRYTEAFF. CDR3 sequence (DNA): TGTGCCAGTAGTCTCAGGTACACTGAAGCTTTCTTT.

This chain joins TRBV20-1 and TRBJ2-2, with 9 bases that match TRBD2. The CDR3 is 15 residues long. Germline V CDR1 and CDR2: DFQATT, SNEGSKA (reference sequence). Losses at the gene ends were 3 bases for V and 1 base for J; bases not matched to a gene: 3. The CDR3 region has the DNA TGCAGTGCTAGGGCGACTAGCGGGAACACCGGGGAGCTGTTTTTT. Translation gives CSARATSGNTGELFF.

CDR3 nucleotides: TGTGCCAGCAGCTTGGGGCCAGGGAGCATGAACACTGAAGCTTTCTTT. This translates into CASSLGPGSMNTEAFF. The chain links TRBV5-4 to TRBJ1-1, with D tentatively TRBD1 (5 bases). CDR3 length: 16 amino acids. With 0 bases removed from V and 0 bases from J, the gap between germline ends came to 12 bases. Germline V gene lookup returns CDR1 SGHNT and CDR2 YYREEE (reference sequence).

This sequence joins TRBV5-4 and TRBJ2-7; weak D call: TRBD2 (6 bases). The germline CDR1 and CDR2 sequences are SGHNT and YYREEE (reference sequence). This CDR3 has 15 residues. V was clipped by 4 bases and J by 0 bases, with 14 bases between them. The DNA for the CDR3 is TGTGCCAGCAGCGCGACCGGGACTTCCTCCTACGAGCAGTACTTC. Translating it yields CASSATGTSSYEQYF.

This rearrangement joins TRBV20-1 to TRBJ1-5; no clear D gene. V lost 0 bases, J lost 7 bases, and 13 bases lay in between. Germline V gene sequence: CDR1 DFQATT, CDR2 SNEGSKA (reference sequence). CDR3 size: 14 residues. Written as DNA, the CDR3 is TGCAGTGCTAGAGATCTGAGGAGTGGACAGCCCCAGCATTTT. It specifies CSARDLRSGQPQHF.

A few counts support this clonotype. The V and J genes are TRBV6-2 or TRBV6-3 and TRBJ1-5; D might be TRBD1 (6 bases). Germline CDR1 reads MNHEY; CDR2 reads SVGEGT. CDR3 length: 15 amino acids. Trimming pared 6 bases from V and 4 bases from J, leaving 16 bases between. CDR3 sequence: CASSPGGAANQPQHF. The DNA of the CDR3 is TGTGCCAGCAGCCCCGGGGGGGCCGCAAATCAGCCCCAGCATTTT.

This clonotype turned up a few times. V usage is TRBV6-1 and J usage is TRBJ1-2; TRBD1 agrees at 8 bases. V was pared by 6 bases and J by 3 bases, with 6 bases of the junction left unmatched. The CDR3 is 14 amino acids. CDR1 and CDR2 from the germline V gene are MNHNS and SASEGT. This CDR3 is CASSRSGQDYGYTF. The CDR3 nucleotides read TGTGCCAGCAGCCGGTCGGGACAGGACTATGGCTACACCTTC.

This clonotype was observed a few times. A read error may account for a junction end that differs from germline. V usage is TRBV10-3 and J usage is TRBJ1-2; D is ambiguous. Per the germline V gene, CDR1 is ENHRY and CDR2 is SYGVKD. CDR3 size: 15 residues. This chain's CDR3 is CAISGTGNKDYSYTF. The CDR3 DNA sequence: TGTGCCATCAGTGGTACGGGTAACAAGGACTATAGCTACACCTTC.

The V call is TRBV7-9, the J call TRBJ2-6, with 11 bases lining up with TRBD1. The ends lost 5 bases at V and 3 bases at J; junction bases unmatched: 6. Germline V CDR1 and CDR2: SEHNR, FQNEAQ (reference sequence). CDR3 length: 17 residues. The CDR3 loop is CASSKTDRGRGANVLTF. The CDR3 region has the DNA TGTGCCAGCAGCAAGACGGACAGGGGGCGTGGGGCCAACGTCCTGACTTTC.

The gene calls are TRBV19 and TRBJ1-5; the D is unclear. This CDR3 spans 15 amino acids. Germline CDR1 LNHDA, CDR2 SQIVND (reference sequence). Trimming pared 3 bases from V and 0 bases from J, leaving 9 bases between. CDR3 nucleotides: TGTGCCAGTAGTATTAGGAGTGATAGCAATCAGCCCCAGCATTTT. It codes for CASSIRSDSNQPQHF. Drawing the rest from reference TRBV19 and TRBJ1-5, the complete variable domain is DGGITQSPKYLFRKEGQNVTLSCEQNLNHDAMYWYRQDPGQGLRLIYYSQIVNDFQKGDIAEGYSVSREKKESFPLTVTSAQKNPTAFYLCASSIRSDSNQPQHFGDGTRLSIL.

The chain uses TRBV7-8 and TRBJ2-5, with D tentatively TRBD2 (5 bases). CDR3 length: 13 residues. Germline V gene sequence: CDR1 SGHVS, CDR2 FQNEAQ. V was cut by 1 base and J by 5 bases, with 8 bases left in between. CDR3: CASSLGGLETQYF. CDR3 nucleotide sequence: TGTGCCAGCAGCTTAGGAGGACTCGAGACCCAGTACTTC.

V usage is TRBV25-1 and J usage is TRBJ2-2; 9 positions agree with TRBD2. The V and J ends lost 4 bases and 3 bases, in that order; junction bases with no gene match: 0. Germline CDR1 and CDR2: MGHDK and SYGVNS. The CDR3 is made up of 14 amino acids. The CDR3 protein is CASSGTSDTGELFF. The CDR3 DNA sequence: TGTGCCAGCAGTGGGACTAGCGACACCGGGGAGCTGTTTTTT.

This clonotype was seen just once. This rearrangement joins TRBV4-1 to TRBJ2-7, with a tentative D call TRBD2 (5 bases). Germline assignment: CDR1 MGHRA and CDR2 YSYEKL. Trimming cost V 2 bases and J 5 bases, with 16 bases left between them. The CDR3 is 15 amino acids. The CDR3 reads CASSQWRAPGNEQYF. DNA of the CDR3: TGCGCCAGCAGCCAATGGCGGGCACCGGGAAACGAGCAGTACTTC.

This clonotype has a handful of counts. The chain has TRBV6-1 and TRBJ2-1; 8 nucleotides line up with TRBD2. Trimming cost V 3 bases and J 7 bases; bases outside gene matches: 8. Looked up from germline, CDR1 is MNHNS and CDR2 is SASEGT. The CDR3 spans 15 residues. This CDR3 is CASSDGVAGLNEQFF. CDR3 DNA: TGTGCCAGCAGTGATGGAGTAGCGGGATTAAATGAGCAGTTCTTC.

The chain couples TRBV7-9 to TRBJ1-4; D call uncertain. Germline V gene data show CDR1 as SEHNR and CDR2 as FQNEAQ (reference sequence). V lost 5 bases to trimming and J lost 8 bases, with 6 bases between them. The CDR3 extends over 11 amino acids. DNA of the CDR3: TGTGCCAGCAGCCAACTGGAAAAACTGTTTTTT. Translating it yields CASSQLEKLFF.

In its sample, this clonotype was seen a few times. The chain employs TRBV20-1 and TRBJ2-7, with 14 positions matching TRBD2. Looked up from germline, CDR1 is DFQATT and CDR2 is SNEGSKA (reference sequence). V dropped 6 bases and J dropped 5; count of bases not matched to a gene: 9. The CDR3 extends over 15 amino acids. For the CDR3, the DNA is TGCAGTGCCCTATCGGGACTAGCGGGAGTCAACGAGCAGTACTTC. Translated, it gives CSALSGLAGVNEQYF.

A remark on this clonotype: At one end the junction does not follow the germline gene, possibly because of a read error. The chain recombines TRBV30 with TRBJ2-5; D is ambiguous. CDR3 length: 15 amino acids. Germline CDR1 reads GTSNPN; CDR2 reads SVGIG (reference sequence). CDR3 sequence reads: CAWSALDRIQGTQYF. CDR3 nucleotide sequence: TGTGCCTGGAGTGCTTTGGACCGAATCCAAGGGACCCAGTACTTC.

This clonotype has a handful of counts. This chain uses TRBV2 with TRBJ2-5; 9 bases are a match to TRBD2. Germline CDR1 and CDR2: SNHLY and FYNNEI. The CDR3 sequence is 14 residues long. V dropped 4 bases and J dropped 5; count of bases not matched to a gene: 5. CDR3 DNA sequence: TGTGCCAGCAGTGGGGCTAGCGGGATGGAGACCCAGTACTTC. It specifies CASSGASGMETQYF.